This passage covers 13 T cell receptor beta chains from one sample sequenced in a study of blood T cell repertoires in COVID-19. The protocol was immunoSEQ multiplex PCR, while the TCRdb copy is restricted to in-frame clones and leaves out a portion. This table has roughly 250,000 clones, roughly four fifths appearing once. The sequencing input was peripheral blood. The receptors derive from a woman between 70 and 85 years old with acute or convalescent COVID-19.

V gene TRBV12-3 or TRBV12-4 combines with J gene TRBJ1-3; D not certain. The CDR3 is made up of 13 amino acids. V was shortened by 3 bases and J by 4 bases, with 7 bases between the two germline ends. This chain's CDR3 is CASSLLQGNTIYF. The CDR3 DNA reads as TGTGCCAGCAGTTTGCTTCAGGGAAACACCATATATTTT.

This clone occurred many times. This chain connects TRBV28 to TRBJ2-3, with TRBD2 matching over 8 bases. There are 14 residues in the CDR3. CDR1 and CDR2 (germline): MDHEN, SYDVKM. J gave up 2 bases and V 7 bases, and 5 bases lay outside the gene matches. CDR3 nucleotide sequence: TGTGCCAGCATCTCGGGGGGGGACACAGATACGCAGTATTTT. It codes for CASISGGDTDTQYF.

The chain uses TRBV3-1 (or the pseudogene TRBV3-2) and TRBJ2-7; 10 bases are shared with TRBD2. The junction had 6 bases not matched to a gene; V was cut back by 2 bases and J by 5 bases. Germline CDR1 and CDR2: LGHDT and YNNKEL (reference sequence). The CDR3 runs to 15 residues. This CDR3 is CASSQLAGGLNEQYF. CDR3 DNA: TGTGCCAGCAGCCAATTAGCGGGGGGCCTCAACGAGCAGTACTTC.

The sample holds one count of this clone. The chain joins TRBV4-3 to TRBJ2-3; D gene ambiguous. V lost 1 base to trimming and J lost 6 bases, with 11 bases between them. Germline-derived CDR1 and CDR2 are LGHNA and YSLEER. The CDR3 covers 14 residues. CDR3 loop: CASSQGRSGDTQYF. CDR3 DNA: TGCGCCAGCAGCCAAGGAAGGTCCGGGGATACGCAGTATTTT.

The chain combines TRBV30 with TRBJ2-4, with 9 bases identical to TRBD1. The length of the CDR3 is 13 residues. Trimming removed 2 bases from V and 9 bases from J; junction bases left unmatched: 5. Germline assignment: CDR1 GTSNPN and CDR2 SVGIG (reference sequence). DNA of the CDR3: TGTGCCTGGAGTAAGGGACAGGGACTCATTCAGTACTTC. Translating it yields CAWSKGQGLIQYF.

This chain joins TRBV19 and TRBJ1-3, with D unresolved. CDR1 is LNHDA, CDR2 SQIVND, per germline (reference sequence). V was cut by 0 bases and J by 12 bases, with 18 bases left in between. There are 15 residues in the CDR3. The CDR3 bases are TGTGCCAGTAGTATAGACCCGACGGAGAGAGACGTCATATATTTT. As protein: CASSIDPTERDVIYF.

The V call is TRBV18, the J call TRBJ2-7; TRBD1 agrees at 8 bases. J gave up 2 bases and V 1 base, and 4 bases lay outside the gene matches. Germline V gene data show CDR1 as KGHSH and CDR2 as LQKENI. The CDR3 totals 15 residues. CDR3 residues: CASSPQQGAPYEQYF. Written as DNA, the CDR3 is TGTGCCAGCTCACCACAGCAGGGGGCTCCCTACGAGCAGTACTTC.

The V gene is TRBV4-3, the J gene TRBJ2-4; TRBD1 aligns across 9 bases. The CDR3 runs to 15 residues. CDR1 is LGHNA and CDR2 is YSLEER in the germline V gene. V lost 2 bases, J lost 10 bases, and 9 bases stayed unmatched. CDR3 sequence: CASSQTPDRGRIQYF. Written as DNA, the CDR3 is TGCGCCAGCAGCCAAACCCCGGACAGGGGACGGATTCAGTACTTC.

V and J are TRBV9 and TRBJ2-5, with 8 bases matching TRBD2. Losses at the gene ends were 5 bases for V and 1 base for J; bases not matched to a gene: 4. In germline, CDR1 is SGDLS, CDR2 YYNGEE. The CDR3 contains 14 residues. CDR3 region: CASSTGGAQETQYF. The CDR3 region has the DNA TGTGCCAGCAGTACCGGGGGGGCCCAAGAGACCCAGTACTTC.

The rearrangement joins TRBV28 to TRBJ1-3; D remains unclear. Germline CDR1 and CDR2: MDHEN and SYDVKM. V was shortened by 0 bases and J by 4 bases, with 10 bases between the two germline ends. The CDR3 is 15 residues long. The CDR3 sequence: CASSLWVEKGNTIYF. In nucleotides, the CDR3 is TGTGCCAGCAGTTTATGGGTAGAGAAGGGAAACACCATATATTTT.

The V and J genes are TRBV7-2 and TRBJ2-2; tentatively, D is TRBD1 (6 bases). CDR1 is SGHTA, CDR2 FQGNSA, per germline. This CDR3 is 15 amino acids long. The ends were cut back, 1 base at V and 3 bases at J, with 9 bases in the middle. CDR3 amino acids: CASSLGAGDTGELFF. The CDR3 DNA reads TGTGCCAGCAGCTTAGGCGCAGGGGACACCGGGGAGCTGTTTTTT.

This rearrangement joins TRBV6-5 to TRBJ1-1; TRBD1 matches 8 bases. This CDR3 is 16 amino acids long. The germline V gene encodes CDR1 MNHEY and CDR2 SVGAGI. Trimming cost V 4 bases and J 5 bases; bases outside gene matches: 12. The CDR3 reads CASSLQPGQGRTEAFF. The CDR3 DNA is TGTGCCAGCAGTTTGCAACCCGGACAGGGCAGAACTGAAGCTTTCTTT.

The chain carries TRBV5-8 and TRBJ1-5; D is possibly TRBD1 (5 bases). From germline, CDR1 is SGHTS and CDR2 YDEGEE. With 4 bases removed from V and 3 bases from J, the gap between germline ends came to 11 bases. The CDR3 covers 14 residues. CDR3 DNA sequence: TGTGCCAGCAGCGGGGGACTGCCCAATCAGCCCCAGCATTTT. It codes for CASSGGLPNQPQHF.